One TCR beta chain is described in this entry. Germline CDR1 and CDR2: SGHTA and FQGNSA. The CDR3 contains 13 residues. V lost 2 bases, J lost 7 bases, and 9 bases lay in between. The record originates from a study of blood T cell repertoires in COVID-19. On the study more broadly: From T cells, B-cell-depleted T cells, or PBMCs came the material, which was cDNA or gDNA.

The data were produced by immunoSEQ multiplex PCR, yet TCRdb's version contains in-frame clones alone and is incomplete. In the table there are 86,000 or so clones, around 85% of which are singletons. The sample comprised peripheral blood. The J gene is TRBJ1-5, the V gene TRBV7-2; D unclear. The sequence came from a man aged 65 to 79 with acute or convalescent COVID-19. CDR3 DNA: TGTGCCAGCAGCTTAATAAGGGAGCAGCCCCAGCATTTT. It encodes CASSLIREQPQHF.